This entry lists 13 T cell receptor beta chains sequenced from one sample in a study of T cells in Graves' hyperthyroidism and ophthalmopathy. RNA transcripts were the template for amplifying TCR beta CDR3 regions. The TCR CDR3 was amplified in a first-round RT-PCR using the HTBI primer set. TCRdb re-called the multiplex PCR reads through MiXCR, storing one row per CDR3 protein. The sample yields some 200,000 distinct CDR3 sequences, roughly a sixth seen once. Sequenced material: blood. The receptors originated from a woman between 45 and 65 years old with Graves' hyperthyroidism.

This clonotype was recorded a few times. The chain couples TRBV5-1 to TRBJ2-5, with 13 nucleotides matching TRBD2. In germline, CDR1 is SGHRS, CDR2 YFSETQ. This CDR3 has 15 amino acids. With V trimmed by 4 bases and J by 2 bases, 2 bases remained unmatched. CDR3: CASSTGLAGQETQYF. In nucleotides, the CDR3 is TGCGCCAGCAGCACGGGACTAGCGGGGCAAGAGACCCAGTACTTC.

This clonotype was detected ten times or more. This rearrangement joins TRBV7-9 to TRBJ2-5; the D gene could be TRBD1 or TRBD2 (6 bases each). Germline-derived CDR1 and CDR2 are SEHNR and FQNEAQ (reference sequence). CDR3 length equals 14 residues. The V end was cut by 4 bases, the J end by 5 bases, with 14 bases between. This CDR3 reads CASSSKTGGETQYF. CDR3 coding DNA: TGTGCCAGCAGCTCGAAGACAGGAGGGGAGACCCAGTACTTC.

The chain links TRBV11-2 to TRBJ1-3; 8 nucleotides agree with TRBD1. The CDR3 sequence is 15 residues long. Germline values: CDR1 SGHAT, CDR2 FQNNGV. The ends lost 0 bases at V and 6 bases at J; junction bases unmatched: 4. For the CDR3, the DNA is TGTGCCAGCAGCTTAGAAGGGACAGGAAAAAACACCATATATTTT. Translated: CASSLEGTGKNTIYF.

This clonotype was counted ten times or more. This rearrangement joins TRBV15 to TRBJ1-1; 8 positions agree with TRBD1. Germline CDR1 is LNHNV and CDR2 is YYDKDF (reference sequence). The CDR3 loop spans 15 amino acids. The trim removed 0 bases at V and 3 bases at J, leaving 3 bases unmatched. The CDR3 sequence: CATSREQGADTEAFF. The CDR3 DNA reads TGTGCCACCAGCAGAGAGCAGGGGGCGGACACTGAAGCTTTCTTT.

This clonotype has at least ten counts. The V and J genes are TRBV11-2 and TRBJ2-3; D may be TRBD2 (5 bases). V dropped 5 bases and J dropped 2 bases, with 14 bases sitting between them. The CDR3 is 15 residues long. Germline V gene data show CDR1 as SGHAT and CDR2 as FQNNGV. CDR3 in amino acids: CASSDLGSSTDTQYF. The CDR3 DNA follows: TGTGCCAGCAGCGATCTGGGGAGCTCCACAGATACGCAGTATTTT.

This clonotype was seen more than once but under ten times. The J gene is TRBJ2-1, the V gene TRBV20-1; 8 bases are shared with TRBD2. The CDR3 loop spans 15 amino acids. From germline, CDR1 is DFQATT and CDR2 SNEGSKA (reference sequence). J lost 2 bases, V lost 3 bases, and 6 bases had no gene match. The CDR3 coding sequence is TGCAGTGCTAGTTTAGAAGCGGGAGCCTACAATGAGCAGTTCTTC. Protein: CSASLEAGAYNEQFF.

This clonotype was counted between two and nine times. The chain employs TRBV19 and TRBJ2-6; 7 nucleotides line up with TRBD1. From germline, CDR1 is LNHDA and CDR2 SQIVND (reference sequence). Trimming cost V 8 bases and J 0 bases; bases outside gene matches: 4. CDR3 length: 15 amino acids. The CDR3 region has the DNA TGTGCCAGTGAACAGGGGATCTCTGGGGCCAACGTCCTGACTTTC. This sequence encodes CASEQGISGANVLTF.

This clonotype was recorded at least ten times. This chain joins TRBV28 and TRBJ2-5; unclear D gene. Trimming cost V 2 bases and J 4 bases, with 5 bases left between them. The CDR3 has 12 residues. Germline V gene lookup returns CDR1 MDHEN and CDR2 SYDVKM. CDR3 DNA: TGTGCCAGCAGTTTAATAGCAGAGACCCAGTACTTC. This encodes CASSLIAETQYF.

This clonotype has at least ten counts. The chain is built from TRBV11-2 and TRBJ2-5, with D perhaps being TRBD1 or TRBD2 (5 bases each). The germline V gene has CDR1 SGHAT and CDR2 FQNNGV. This CDR3 region has 16 residues. V was clipped by 1 base and J by 6 bases, with 18 bases between them. The CDR3 DNA is TGTGCCAGCAGCTTAGGAGGAGGCAGGGTCGAAAAGACCCAGTACTTC. Its protein is CASSLGGGRVEKTQYF.

J is TRBJ1-1 and V is TRBV19; TRBD1 agrees at 7 bases. The CDR3 runs 16 residues. V was clipped by 4 bases and J by 3 bases; unmatched bases: 11. Germline V CDR1 and CDR2: LNHDA, SQIVND (reference sequence). CDR3 bases: TGTGCCAGTAGTAACATCTTACAGGGGACCCACACTGAAGCTTTCTTT. Translation gives CASSNILQGTHTEAFF. Full variable domain (rest looked up from reference TRBV19 and TRBJ1-1): DGGITQSPKYLFRKEGQNVTLSCEQNLNHDAMYWYRQDPGQGLRLIYYSQIVNDFQKGDIAEGYSVSREKKESFPLTVTSAQKNPTAFYLCASSNILQGTHTEAFFGQGTRLTVV.

This clonotype was counted at least ten times. The chain couples TRBV6-1 to TRBJ1-1; D is undetermined. CDR1 and CDR2 (germline): MNHNS, SASEGT. V shed 5 bases and J shed 1 base, with 14 bases lying between them. This CDR3 region has 15 residues. The CDR3 DNA is TGTGCCAGCAGTTATTCCACGCGGTCGAACACTGAAGCTTTCTTT. Translation: CASSYSTRSNTEAFF.

This clonotype has just a few counts. This chain joins TRBV29-1 and TRBJ2-6; D ambiguous. The CDR3 runs to 12 residues. CDR1 and CDR2 from the germline V gene are SQVTM and ANQGSEA. CDR3 residues: CTIRAGANVLTF. The CDR3 coding sequence is TGCACCATACGGGCTGGGGCCAACGTCCTGACTTTC.

This clonotype was seen many times. The chain employs TRBV24-1 and TRBJ2-1; 10 nucleotides agree with TRBD2. CDR3 length equals 17 residues. V dropped 4 bases and J dropped 0; count of bases not matched to a gene: 5. Looked up from germline, CDR1 is KGHDR and CDR2 is SFDVKD. CDR3 DNA sequence: TGTGCCACCAGTGACCCTAGCGGGAGAAGCTCCTACAATGAGCAGTTCTTC. Its translation is CATSDPSGRSSYNEQFF.